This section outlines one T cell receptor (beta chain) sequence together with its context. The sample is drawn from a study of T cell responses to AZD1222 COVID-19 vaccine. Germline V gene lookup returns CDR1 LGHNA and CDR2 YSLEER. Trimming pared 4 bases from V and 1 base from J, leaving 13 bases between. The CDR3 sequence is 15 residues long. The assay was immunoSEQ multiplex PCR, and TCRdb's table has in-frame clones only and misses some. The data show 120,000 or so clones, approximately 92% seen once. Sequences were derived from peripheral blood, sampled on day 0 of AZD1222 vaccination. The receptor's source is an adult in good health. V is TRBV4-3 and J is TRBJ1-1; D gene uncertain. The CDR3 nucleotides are TGCGCCAGCAGCCGAGATAGTGCTCCGAACACTGAAGCTTTCTTT. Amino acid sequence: CASSRDSAPNTEAFF.